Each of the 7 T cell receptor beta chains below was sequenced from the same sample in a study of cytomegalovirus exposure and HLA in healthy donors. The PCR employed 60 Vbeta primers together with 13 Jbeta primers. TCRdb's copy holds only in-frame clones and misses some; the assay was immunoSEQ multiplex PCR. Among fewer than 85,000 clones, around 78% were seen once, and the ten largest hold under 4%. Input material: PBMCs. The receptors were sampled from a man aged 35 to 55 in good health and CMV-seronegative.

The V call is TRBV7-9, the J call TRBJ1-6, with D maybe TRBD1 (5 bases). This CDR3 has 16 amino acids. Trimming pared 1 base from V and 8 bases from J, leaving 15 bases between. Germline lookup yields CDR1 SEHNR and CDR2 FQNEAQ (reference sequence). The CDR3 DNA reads TGTGCCAGCAGCTTAGAGCGGGGGGTGGTTGATTCACCCCTCCACTTT. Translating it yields CASSLERGVVDSPLHF. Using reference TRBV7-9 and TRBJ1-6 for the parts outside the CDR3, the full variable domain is DTGVSQNPRHKITKRGQNVTFRCDPISEHNRLYWYRQTLGQGPEFLTYFQNEAQLEKSRLLSDRFSAERPKGSFSTLEIQRTEQGDSAMYLCASSLERGVVDSPLHFGNGTRLTVT.

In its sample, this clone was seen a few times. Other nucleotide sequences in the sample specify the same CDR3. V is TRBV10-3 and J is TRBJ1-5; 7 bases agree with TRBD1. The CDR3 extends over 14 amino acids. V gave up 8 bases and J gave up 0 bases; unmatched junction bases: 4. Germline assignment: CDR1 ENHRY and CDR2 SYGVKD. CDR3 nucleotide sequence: TGTGCCATCTCCGGACAGGATAGCAATCAGCCCCAGCATTTT. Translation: CAISGQDSNQPQHF.

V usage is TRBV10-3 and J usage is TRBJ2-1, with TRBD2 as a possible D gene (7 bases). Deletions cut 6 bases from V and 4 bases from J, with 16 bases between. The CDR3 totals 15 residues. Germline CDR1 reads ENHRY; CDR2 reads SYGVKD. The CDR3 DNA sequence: TGTGCCATCAGCGGTGGCGGGGGCTATTACAATGAGCAGTTCTTC. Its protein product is CAISGGGGYYNEQFF.

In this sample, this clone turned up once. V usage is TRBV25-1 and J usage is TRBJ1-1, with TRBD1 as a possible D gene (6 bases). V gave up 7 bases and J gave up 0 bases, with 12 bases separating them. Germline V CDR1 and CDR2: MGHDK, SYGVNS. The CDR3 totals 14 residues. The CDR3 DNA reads TGTGCCAGCACCAAGGGGGTCATGAACACTGAAGCTTTCTTT. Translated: CASTKGVMNTEAFF.

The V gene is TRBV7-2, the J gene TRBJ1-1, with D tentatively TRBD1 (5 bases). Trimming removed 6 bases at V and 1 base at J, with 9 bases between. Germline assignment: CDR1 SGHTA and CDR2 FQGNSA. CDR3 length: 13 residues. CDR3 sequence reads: CASRSGQNTEAFF. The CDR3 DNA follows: TGTGCCAGCAGATCCGGACAGAACACTGAAGCTTTCTTT.

The CDR3 coding sequence is TGTGCCAGTAGTGTATCCGGGACAGGGAAAAACTATGGCTACACCTTC. This codes for CASSVSGTGKNYGYTF. This chain links TRBV19 with TRBJ1-2; 9 nucleotides line up with TRBD1. This CDR3 comprises 16 residues. After removal of 5 bases from V and 2 bases from J, the junction contained 9 bases not matched to a gene. Germline V gene data show CDR1 as LNHDA and CDR2 as SQIVND (reference sequence).

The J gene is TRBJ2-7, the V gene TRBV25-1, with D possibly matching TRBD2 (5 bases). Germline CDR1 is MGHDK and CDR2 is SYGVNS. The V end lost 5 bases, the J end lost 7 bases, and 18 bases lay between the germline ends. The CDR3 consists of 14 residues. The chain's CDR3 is CASSSSGFPGEQYF. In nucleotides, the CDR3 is TGTGCCAGCAGTTCAAGCGGATTCCCGGGGGAGCAGTACTTC.